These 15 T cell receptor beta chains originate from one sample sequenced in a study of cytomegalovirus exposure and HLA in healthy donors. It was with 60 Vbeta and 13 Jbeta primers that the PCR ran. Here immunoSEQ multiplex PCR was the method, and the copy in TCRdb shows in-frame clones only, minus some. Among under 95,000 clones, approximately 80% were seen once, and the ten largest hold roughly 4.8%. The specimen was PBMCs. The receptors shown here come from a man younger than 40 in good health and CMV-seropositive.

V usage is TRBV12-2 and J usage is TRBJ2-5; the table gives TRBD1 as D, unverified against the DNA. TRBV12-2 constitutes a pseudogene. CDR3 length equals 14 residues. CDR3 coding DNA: TGTGCAAGTCGCTTAGCGTTAGGGGAAGAGACCCAGTACTTC. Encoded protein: CASRLALGEETQYF.

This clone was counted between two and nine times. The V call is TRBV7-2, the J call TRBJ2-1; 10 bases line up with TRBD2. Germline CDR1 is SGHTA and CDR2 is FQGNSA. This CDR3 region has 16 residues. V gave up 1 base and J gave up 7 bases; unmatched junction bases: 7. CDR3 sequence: CASSLVLTAGGNEQFF. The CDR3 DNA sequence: TGTGCCAGCAGCTTAGTTCTAACAGCGGGAGGGAATGAGCAGTTCTTC.

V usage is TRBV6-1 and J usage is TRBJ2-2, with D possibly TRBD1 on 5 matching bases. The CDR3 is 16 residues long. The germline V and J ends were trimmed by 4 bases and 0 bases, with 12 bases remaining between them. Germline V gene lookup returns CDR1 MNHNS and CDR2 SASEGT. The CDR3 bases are TGTGCCAGCAGTGTACAGGACCGCGCGAACACCGGGGAGCTGTTTTTT. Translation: CASSVQDRANTGELFF.

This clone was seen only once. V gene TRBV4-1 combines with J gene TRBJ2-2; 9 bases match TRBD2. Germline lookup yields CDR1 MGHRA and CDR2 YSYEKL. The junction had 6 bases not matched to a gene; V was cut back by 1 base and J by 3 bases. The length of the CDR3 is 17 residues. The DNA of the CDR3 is TGCGCCAGCAGCCAAGGTGTGGCTAGCGGGGACACCGGGGAGCTGTTTTTT. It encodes CASSQGVASGDTGELFF.

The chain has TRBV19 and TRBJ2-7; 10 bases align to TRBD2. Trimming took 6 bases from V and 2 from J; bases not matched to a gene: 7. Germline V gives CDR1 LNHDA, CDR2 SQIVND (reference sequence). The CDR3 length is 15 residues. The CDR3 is CASRPTSGITYEQYF. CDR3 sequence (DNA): TGTGCCAGTAGACCTACTAGCGGGATTACCTACGAGCAGTACTTC.

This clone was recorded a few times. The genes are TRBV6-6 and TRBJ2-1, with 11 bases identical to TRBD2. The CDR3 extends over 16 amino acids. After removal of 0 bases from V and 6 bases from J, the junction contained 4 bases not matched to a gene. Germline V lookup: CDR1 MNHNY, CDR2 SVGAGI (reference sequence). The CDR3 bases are TGTGCCAGCAGTTACTCGATCGGGACTAGCGGCAATGAGCAGTTCTTC. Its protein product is CASSYSIGTSGNEQFF.

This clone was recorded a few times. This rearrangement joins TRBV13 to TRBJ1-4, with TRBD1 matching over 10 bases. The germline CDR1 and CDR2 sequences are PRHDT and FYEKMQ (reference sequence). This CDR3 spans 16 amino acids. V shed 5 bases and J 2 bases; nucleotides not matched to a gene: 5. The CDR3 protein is CASSVRDRGTNEKLFF. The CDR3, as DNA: TGTGCCAGCAGCGTCCGGGACAGGGGTACTAATGAAAAACTGTTTTTT.

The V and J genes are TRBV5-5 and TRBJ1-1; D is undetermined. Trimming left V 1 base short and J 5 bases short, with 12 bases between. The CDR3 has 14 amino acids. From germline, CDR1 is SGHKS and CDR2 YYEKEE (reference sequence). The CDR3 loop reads CASSLYRVRTEAFF. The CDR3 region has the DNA TGTGCCAGCAGCTTGTATCGGGTCCGTACTGAAGCTTTCTTT.

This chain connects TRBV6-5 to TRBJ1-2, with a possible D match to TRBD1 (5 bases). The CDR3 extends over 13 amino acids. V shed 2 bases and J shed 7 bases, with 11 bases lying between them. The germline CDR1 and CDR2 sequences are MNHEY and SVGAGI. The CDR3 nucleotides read TGTGCCAGCAGTTACAAGGGGCTATCTGGCTACACCTTC. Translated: CASSYKGLSGYTF.

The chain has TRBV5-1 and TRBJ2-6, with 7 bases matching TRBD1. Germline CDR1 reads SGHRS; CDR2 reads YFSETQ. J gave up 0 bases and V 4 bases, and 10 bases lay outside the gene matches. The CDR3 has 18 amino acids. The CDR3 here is CASSQFTGAPSGANVLTF. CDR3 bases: TGCGCCAGCAGCCAGTTTACAGGGGCCCCCTCTGGGGCCAACGTCCTGACTTTC.

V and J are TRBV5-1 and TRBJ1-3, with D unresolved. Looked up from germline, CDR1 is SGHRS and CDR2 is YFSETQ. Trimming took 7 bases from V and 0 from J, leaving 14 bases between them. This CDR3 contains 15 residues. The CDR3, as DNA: TGCGCCAGCTGGGAGGGCGGCAACTCTGGAAACACCATATATTTT. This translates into CASWEGGNSGNTIYF. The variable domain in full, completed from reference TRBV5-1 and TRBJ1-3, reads KAGVTQTPRYLIKTRGQQVTLSCSPISGHRSVSWYQQTPGQGLQFLFEYFSETQRNKGNFPGRFSGRQFSNSRSEMNVSTLELGDSALYLCASWEGGNSGNTIYFGEGSWLTVV.

Here the CDR3 reads CSVVGGRGYYEQYF. CDR3 bases: TGCAGCGTTGTAGGGGGGAGGGGATACTACGAGCAGTACTTC. The chain employs TRBV29-1 and TRBJ2-5; TRBD2 is a possible D gene (7 bases). TRBJ2-7 matches the DNA end more closely, so the J call is doubtful. The length of the CDR3 is 14 residues. Germline values: CDR1 SQVTM, CDR2 ANQGSEA.

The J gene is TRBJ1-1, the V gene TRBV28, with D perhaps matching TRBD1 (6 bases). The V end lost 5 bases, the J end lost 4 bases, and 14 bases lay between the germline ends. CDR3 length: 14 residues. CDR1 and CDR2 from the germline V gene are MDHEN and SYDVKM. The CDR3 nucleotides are TGTGCCAGCAGTATAGGGGGAGGGGGCACTGAAGCTTTCTTT. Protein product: CASSIGGGGTEAFF.

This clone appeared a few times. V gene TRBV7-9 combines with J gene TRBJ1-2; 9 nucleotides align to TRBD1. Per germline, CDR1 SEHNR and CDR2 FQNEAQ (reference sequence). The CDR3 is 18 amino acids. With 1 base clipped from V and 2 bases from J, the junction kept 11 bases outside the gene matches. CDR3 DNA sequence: TGTGCCAGCAGCTTAGGAGGGACAGGGATATTTGGGAACTATGGCTACACCTTC. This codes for CASSLGGTGIFGNYGYTF.

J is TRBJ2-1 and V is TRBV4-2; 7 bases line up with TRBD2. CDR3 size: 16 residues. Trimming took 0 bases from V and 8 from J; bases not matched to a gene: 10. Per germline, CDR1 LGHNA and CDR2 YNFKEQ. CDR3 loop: CASSQDGTGTTHEQFF. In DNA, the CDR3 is TGTGCCAGCAGCCAAGATGGGACCGGGACTACCCATGAGCAGTTCTTC.